What follows are 30 T cell receptor beta chains derived from one specimen sequenced in a study of vaccination effects on CD4 cells after COVID-19. Their specific antigens are unknown. Assay: immunoSEQ multiplex PCR; the TCRdb copy retains only in-frame clones and omits some. In the table there are 70,000 or so clones, approximately 80% of which are singletons. Isolating CD4+ T cells followed ten to eleven days of culture. The material sequenced was CD4+ T cells from PBMCs cultured without peptide, taken before COVID-19 vaccination. The receptors originated from a human donor who received a COVID-19 vaccine.

The chain carries TRBV7-9 and TRBJ1-3; 8 bases line up with TRBD1. Germline V gives CDR1 SEHNR, CDR2 FQNEAQ (reference sequence). V lost 5 bases to trimming and J lost 1 base; unmatched junction nucleotides: 4. There are 15 residues in the CDR3. The CDR3 nucleotides are TGTGCCAGCAGCCTTAACAGGGGGTCTGGAAACACCATATATTTT. Protein: CASSLNRGSGNTIYF.

This clone appeared a single time. J is TRBJ1-6 and V is TRBV14, with D hard to call. This CDR3 is built from 14 residues. Germline lookup yields CDR1 SGHDN and CDR2 FVKESK. V was clipped by 3 bases and J by 7 bases, with 10 bases between them. CDR3 sequence (DNA): TGTGCCAGCAGCCATTCACCCCCGAATTCACCCCTCCACTTT. This translates into CASSHSPPNSPLHF.

The CDR3 reads CASSSPNREGYTF. CDR3 DNA sequence: TGTGCCAGCAGCTCGCCAAACAGGGAGGGCTACACCTTC. The chain joins TRBV7-2 to TRBJ1-2; perhaps TRBD1 as D (6 bases). From germline, CDR1 is SGHTA and CDR2 FQGNSA. The CDR3 has 13 residues. V lost 4 bases to trimming and J lost 8 bases, with 14 bases between them. Full variable domain (remainder filled in from reference TRBV7-2 and TRBJ1-2): GAGVSQSPSNKVTEKGKDVELRCDPISGHTALYWYRQSLGQGLEFLIYFQGNSAPDKSGLPSDRFSAERTGGSVSTLTIQRTQQEDSAVYLCASSSPNREGYTFGSGTRLTVV.

The chain uses TRBV30 and TRBJ2-5, with a tentative D call TRBD1 (6 bases). This CDR3 has 15 residues. Trimming stripped 7 bases from V and 1 base from J, with 19 bases between. Germline CDR1 reads GTSNPN; CDR2 reads SVGIG (reference sequence). The CDR3 spells CASQVGGSLQETQYF. The CDR3 DNA reads TGTGCCTCCCAAGTAGGGGGTTCACTCCAAGAGACCCAGTACTTC.

The J gene is TRBJ1-6, the V gene TRBV27; no clear D gene. Germline V lookup: CDR1 MNHEY, CDR2 SMNVEV (reference sequence). The CDR3 consists of 16 residues. V gave up 5 bases and J gave up 0 bases, with 11 bases separating them. CDR3 DNA: TGTGCCAGCAGTGACTGGGAAAGCTCCTATAATTCACCCCTCCACTTT. Protein sequence: CASSDWESSYNSPLHF.

The chain couples TRBV19 to TRBJ1-3, with TRBD1 matching 7 bases. Unmatched junction bases numbered 8, after V lost 6 bases and J lost 0 bases. Germline V CDR1 and CDR2: LNHDA, SQIVND (reference sequence). There are 16 residues in the CDR3. The CDR3 reads CASSNRGRLSGNTIYF. The CDR3, as DNA: TGTGCCAGTAGCAACAGGGGCAGACTCTCTGGAAACACCATATATTTT.

This clone was seen more than once but under ten times. The V gene is TRBV18, the J gene TRBJ1-5; D is possibly TRBD1 (6 bases). Trimming removed 2 bases at V and 4 bases at J, with 12 bases between. CDR3 length: 15 amino acids. The germline gives CDR1 KGHSH, CDR2 LQKENI. The chain's CDR3 is CASSPEGEINQPQHF. The DNA of the CDR3 is TGTGCCAGCTCACCAGAGGGGGAAATAAATCAGCCCCAGCATTTT.

The sample holds a few counts of this clone. The V gene is TRBV9, the J gene TRBJ1-5; D is unclear. V shed 0 bases and J shed 3 bases, with 10 bases lying between them. The CDR3 sequence is 15 residues long. Looked up from germline, CDR1 is SGDLS and CDR2 is YYNGEE. Here the CDR3 DNA reads TGTGCCAGCAGCGTAGAAGGTGGCGTCAATCAGCCCCAGCATTTT. As protein: CASSVEGGVNQPQHF.

This rearrangement joins TRBV21-1 to TRBJ2-7; the D segment call TRBD1 is taken from the table without a DNA check. TRBV21-1 corresponds to a pseudogene. The length of the CDR3 is 13 residues. This CDR3 is CASSLRGGHEQYV. The CDR3 DNA is TGTGCCAGCAGCTTGCGAGGGGGCCACGAGCAGTACGTC.

V usage is TRBV19 and J usage is TRBJ1-2, with D unresolved. The CDR3 length is 13 residues. Trimming stripped 5 bases from V and 10 bases from J, with 17 bases between. Germline V gives CDR1 LNHDA, CDR2 SQIVND (reference sequence). The CDR3 bases are TGTGCCAGTAGTGGCGACGGAGGCCGAACCTACACCTTC. Translation: CASSGDGGRTYTF.

This chain connects TRBV19 to TRBJ2-4; the D is unclear. This CDR3 has 17 amino acids. The germline V and J ends were trimmed by 3 bases and 3 bases, with 18 bases remaining between them. Germline lookup yields CDR1 LNHDA and CDR2 SQIVND (reference sequence). The CDR3 DNA sequence: TGTGCCAGTAGTATTACCAAAACCTTGACGGGCAAAAACATTCAGTACTTC. It yields the protein CASSITKTLTGKNIQYF.

This clone was counted between two and nine times. V and J are TRBV19 and TRBJ1-1; 8 bases agree with TRBD1. Germline lookup yields CDR1 LNHDA and CDR2 SQIVND (reference sequence). Unmatched junction bases numbered 18, after V lost 9 bases and J lost 6 bases. The length of the CDR3 is 16 residues. CDR3 in DNA: TGTGCCAGCCTCACCCCAGGGGGCGCGGGGAAGTCTGAAGCTTTCTTT. Translation: CASLTPGGAGKSEAFF. Combining the CDR3 with reference TRBV19 and TRBJ1-1 gives the whole variable domain DGGITQSPKYLFRKEGQNVTLSCEQNLNHDAMYWYRQDPGQGLRLIYYSQIVNDFQKGDIAEGYSVSREKKESFPLTVTSAQKNPTAFYLCASLTPGGAGKSEAFFGQGTRLTVV.

The chain employs TRBV30 and TRBJ1-1; 7 nucleotides agree with TRBD1. The CDR3 is 14 amino acids. Germline values: CDR1 GTSNPN, CDR2 SVGIG (reference sequence). V trimming: 2 bases; J trimming: 4 bases; junction bases outside the gene matches: 7. CDR3 protein: CAWSRQGGATEAFF. In nucleotides, the CDR3 is TGTGCCTGGAGTCGTCAGGGGGGCGCCACTGAAGCTTTCTTT.

This clone has a handful of counts. This chain links TRBV2 with TRBJ1-2; weak D call: TRBD1 (5 bases). The CDR3 is 16 amino acids. Germline loops: CDR1 SNHLY, CDR2 FYNNEI. Trimming stripped 6 bases from V and 3 bases from J, with 20 bases between. The CDR3 loop is CASSSGGGRGYYGYTF. For the CDR3, the DNA is TGTGCCAGCAGCAGCGGTGGGGGTCGCGGCTACTATGGCTACACCTTC. Drawing the rest from reference TRBV2 and TRBJ1-2, the complete variable domain is EPEVTQTPSHQVTQMGQEVILRCVPISNHLYFYWYRQILGQKVEFLVSFYNNEISEKSEIFDDQFSVERPDGSNFTLKIRSTKLEDSAMYFCASSSGGGRGYYGYTFGSGTRLTVV.

This sequence joins TRBV19 and TRBJ2-2; possible D gene TRBD2, 6 bases. CDR3 length: 13 residues. Germline V gene data show CDR1 as LNHDA and CDR2 as SQIVND (reference sequence). V shed 7 bases and J shed 4 bases, with 10 bases lying between them. CDR3 DNA: TGTGCCAGTAACCGGGGGAGCACCGGGGAGCTGTTTTTT. Translated: CASNRGSTGELFF.

The rearrangement links TRBV11-2 to TRBJ1-6; weak D call: TRBD1 (5 bases). V lost 0 bases to trimming and J lost 5 bases, with 11 bases between them. In germline, CDR1 is SGHAT, CDR2 FQNNGV. CDR3 length: 16 amino acids. This CDR3 is CASSLEGAGNNSPLHF. The CDR3 DNA follows: TGTGCCAGCAGCTTAGAAGGGGCAGGGAATAATTCACCCCTCCACTTT.

This sequence joins TRBV7-3 and TRBJ2-2; 7 bases line up with TRBD1. The J segment lost 1 base and the V segment lost 1 base, leaving 6 bases of the junction unmatched. The CDR3 length is 17 residues. Per the germline V gene, CDR1 is SGHTA and CDR2 is FQGTGA. Here the CDR3 DNA reads TGTGCCAGCAGCTTAAGGCCCACAGGGGTGAACACCGGGGAGCTGTTTTTT. As protein: CASSLRPTGVNTGELFF.

CDR3 sequence (DNA): TGTGCCACGGAGAATACCGCGGGATACACTGAAGCTTTCTTT. Amino acids: CATENTAGYTEAFF. This sequence joins TRBV18 and TRBJ1-1; D gene uncertain. V gave up 10 bases and J gave up 3 bases, with 18 bases separating them. This CDR3 has 14 amino acids. CDR1 and CDR2 (germline): KGHSH, LQKENI.

This rearrangement joins TRBV25-1 to TRBJ2-3; 8 bases are a match to TRBD1. Trimming at V came to 5 bases and at J to 4 bases, leaving 5 bases not matched to a gene. This CDR3 is built from 14 residues. Germline lookup yields CDR1 MGHDK and CDR2 SYGVNS. This CDR3 is CASSRTGTADTQYF. Here the CDR3 DNA reads TGTGCCAGCAGTAGGACAGGGACCGCAGATACGCAGTATTTT.

This rearrangement joins TRBV29-1 to TRBJ2-1; TRBD1 matches at 9 bases. The CDR3 totals 14 residues. With V trimmed by 1 base and J by 8 bases, 6 bases remained unmatched. Looked up from germline, CDR1 is SQVTM and CDR2 is ANQGSEA. The CDR3 DNA reads TGCAGCGTTGAAGGAAGGACAGGGGTGGATGAGCAGTTCTTC. Encoded protein: CSVEGRTGVDEQFF.

The CDR3 DNA reads TGCAGTGCTAAAGGGGGCTCTCCTTTCTTC. It translates to CSAKGGSPFF. The chain employs TRBV20-1 and TRBJ2-1; 7 bases align to TRBD1. The CDR3 covers 10 residues. The V gene end was trimmed by 4 bases and the J gene end by 16 bases; junction bases not matched to a gene: 7. The germline gives CDR1 DFQATT, CDR2 SNEGSKA (reference sequence).

The J gene is TRBJ2-7, the V gene TRBV7-3; 7 bases agree with TRBD1. The germline CDR1 and CDR2 sequences are SGHTA and FQGTGA. V lost 4 bases to trimming and J lost 3 bases; unmatched junction nucleotides: 12. The CDR3 has 16 residues. For the CDR3, the DNA is TGTGCCAGCAGCTCGCCGGTTCAGGGGGTTATCTACGAGCAGTACGTC. It is translated as CASSSPVQGVIYEQYV.

The chain couples TRBV9 to TRBJ1-1; tentative D call: TRBD1 (5 bases). The CDR3 sequence is 14 residues long. The V gene lost 8 bases and the J gene lost 0 bases, with 14 bases spanning the gap. CDR1 is SGDLS, CDR2 YYNGEE, per germline. The CDR3 DNA follows: TGTGCCAGTCCGATGGGGGAAATGAACACTGAAGCTTTCTTT. It specifies CASPMGEMNTEAFF.

The chain couples TRBV18 to TRBJ1-1; D unclear. Germline lookup yields CDR1 KGHSH and CDR2 LQKENI. V was trimmed by 2 bases and J by 0 bases, leaving 10 bases between them. The CDR3 has 15 residues. CDR3 nucleotide sequence: TGTGCCAGCTCACCATACTTGGAAATGAACACTGAAGCTTTCTTT. Translation gives CASSPYLEMNTEAFF.

The chain joins TRBV7-8 to TRBJ1-5; 9 bases agree with TRBD1. CDR3 length equals 14 residues. J was trimmed by 4 bases and V by 6 bases; bases with no gene match: 4. The germline gives CDR1 SGHVS, CDR2 FQNEAQ. The DNA for the CDR3 is TGTGCCAGCAGTCCTGACAGGGGGAATCAGCCCCAGCATTTT. This encodes CASSPDRGNQPQHF.

This rearrangement joins TRBV4-1 to TRBJ2-2; D gene ambiguous. Germline V gene data show CDR1 as MGHRA and CDR2 as YSYEKL. V was cut by 3 bases and J by 1 base, with 9 bases left in between. The CDR3 consists of 15 residues. The chain's CDR3 is CASSQRHKNTGELFF. The CDR3 DNA sequence: TGCGCCAGCAGCCAGAGACACAAGAACACCGGGGAGCTGTTTTTT.

The chain links TRBV7-6 to TRBJ2-3, with TRBD2 matching over 7 bases. V shed 4 bases and J 7 bases; nucleotides not matched to a gene: 2. This CDR3 comprises 12 residues. The germline CDR1 and CDR2 sequences are SGHVS and FNYEAQ. CDR3 sequence (DNA): TGTGCCAGCAGCTCAGCGGGGAATACGCAGTATTTT. It is translated as CASSSAGNTQYF.

This chain joins TRBV5-1 and TRBJ2-3; TRBD1 or TRBD2 may be the D gene (5 bases each). Germline loops: CDR1 SGHRS, CDR2 YFSETQ. V was shortened by 0 bases and J by 4 bases, with 12 bases between the two germline ends. This CDR3 comprises 15 residues. CDR3 amino acids: CASSLAVGTPDTQYF. Written as DNA, the CDR3 is TGCGCCAGCAGCTTGGCCGTGGGGACCCCAGATACGCAGTATTTT.

The chain is built from TRBV29-1 and TRBJ2-5, with D perhaps matching TRBD2 (7 bases). The CDR3 loop spans 13 amino acids. Germline CDR1 SQVTM, CDR2 ANQGSEA. V gave up 5 bases and J gave up 5 bases, with 15 bases separating them. The CDR3 reads CSVSLGGGETQYF. For the CDR3, the DNA is TGCAGCGTTAGCCTAGGGGGAGGGGAGACCCAGTACTTC.

The chain uses TRBV5-8 and TRBJ2-3; a possible D gene is TRBD1 (6 bases). The V and J ends lost 7 bases and 5 bases respectively, with 23 bases between them. Germline V gives CDR1 SGHTS, CDR2 YDEGEE. This CDR3 contains 16 residues. CDR3 coding DNA: TGTGCCAGCCCCGAGGGACCGGGACACAATGTAGATACGCAGTATTTT. Its translation is CASPEGPGHNVDTQYF.